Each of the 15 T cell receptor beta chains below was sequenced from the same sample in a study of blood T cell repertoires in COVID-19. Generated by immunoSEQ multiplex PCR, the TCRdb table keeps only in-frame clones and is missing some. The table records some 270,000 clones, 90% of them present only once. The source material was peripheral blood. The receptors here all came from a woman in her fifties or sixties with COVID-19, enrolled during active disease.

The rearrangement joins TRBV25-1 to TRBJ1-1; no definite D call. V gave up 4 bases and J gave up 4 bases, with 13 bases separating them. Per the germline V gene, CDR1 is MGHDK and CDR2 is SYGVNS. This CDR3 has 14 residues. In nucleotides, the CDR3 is TGTGCCAGCAGTGCCCCACTTAGCGGCACTGAAGCTTTCTTT. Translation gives CASSAPLSGTEAFF.

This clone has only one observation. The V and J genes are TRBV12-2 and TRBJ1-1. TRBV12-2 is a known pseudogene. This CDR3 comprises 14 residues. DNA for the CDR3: TGTGCAAGTCGCTTCCAAAGGGAGGCTCCCGAAGCTTTCTTT. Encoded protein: CASRFQREAPEAFF.

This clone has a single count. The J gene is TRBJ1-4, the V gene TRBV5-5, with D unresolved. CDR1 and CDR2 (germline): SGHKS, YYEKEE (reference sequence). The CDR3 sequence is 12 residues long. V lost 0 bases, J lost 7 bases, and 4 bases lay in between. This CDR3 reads CASSLDSEKLFF. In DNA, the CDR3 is TGTGCCAGCAGCTTGGACAGTGAAAAACTGTTTTTT. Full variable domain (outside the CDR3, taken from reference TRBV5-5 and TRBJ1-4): DAGVTQSPTHLIKTRGQQVTLRCSPISGHKSVSWYQQVLGQGPQFIFQYYEKEERGRGNFPDRFSARQFPNYSSELNVNALLLGDSALYLCASSLDSEKLFFGSGTQLSVL.

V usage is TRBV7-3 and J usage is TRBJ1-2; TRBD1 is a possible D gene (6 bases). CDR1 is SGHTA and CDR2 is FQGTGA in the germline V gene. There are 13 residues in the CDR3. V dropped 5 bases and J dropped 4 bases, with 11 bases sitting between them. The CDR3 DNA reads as TGTGCCAGCAGCCTCGACAGGCGCTATGGCTACACCTTC. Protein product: CASSLDRRYGYTF.

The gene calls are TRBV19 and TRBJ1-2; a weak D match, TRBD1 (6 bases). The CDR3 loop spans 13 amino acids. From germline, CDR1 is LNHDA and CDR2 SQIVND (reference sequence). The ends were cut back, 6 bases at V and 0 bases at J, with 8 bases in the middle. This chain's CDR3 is CASRDSPNYGYTF. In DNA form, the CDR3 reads TGTGCCAGTAGGGACAGCCCTAACTATGGCTACACCTTC.

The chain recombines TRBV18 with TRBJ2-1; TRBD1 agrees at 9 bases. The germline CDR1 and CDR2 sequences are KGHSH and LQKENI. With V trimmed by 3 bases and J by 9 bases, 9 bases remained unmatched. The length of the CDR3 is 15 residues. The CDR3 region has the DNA TGTGCCAGCTCACCTGTGGGGACAGGGAAAGGTGAGCAGTTCTTC. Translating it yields CASSPVGTGKGEQFF.

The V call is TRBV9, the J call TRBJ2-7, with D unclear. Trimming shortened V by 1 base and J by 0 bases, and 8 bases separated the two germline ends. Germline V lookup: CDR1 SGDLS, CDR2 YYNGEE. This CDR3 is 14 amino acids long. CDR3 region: CASSVLQNSYEQYF. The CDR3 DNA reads TGTGCCAGCAGCGTATTACAGAACTCCTACGAGCAGTACTTC.

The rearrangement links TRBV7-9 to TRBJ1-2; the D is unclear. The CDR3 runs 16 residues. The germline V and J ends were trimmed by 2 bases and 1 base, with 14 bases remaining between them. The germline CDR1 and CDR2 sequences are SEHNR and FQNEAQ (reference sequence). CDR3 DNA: TGTGCCAGCAGCTTATTAGGCAGCGACCATAACTATGGCTACACCTTC. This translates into CASSLLGSDHNYGYTF.

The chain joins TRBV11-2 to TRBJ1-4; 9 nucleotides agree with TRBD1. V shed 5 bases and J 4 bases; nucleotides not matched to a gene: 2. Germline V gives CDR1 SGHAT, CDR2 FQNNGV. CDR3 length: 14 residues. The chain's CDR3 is CASSPTGGNEKLFF. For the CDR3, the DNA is TGTGCCAGCAGCCCGACAGGGGGTAATGAAAAACTGTTTTTT.

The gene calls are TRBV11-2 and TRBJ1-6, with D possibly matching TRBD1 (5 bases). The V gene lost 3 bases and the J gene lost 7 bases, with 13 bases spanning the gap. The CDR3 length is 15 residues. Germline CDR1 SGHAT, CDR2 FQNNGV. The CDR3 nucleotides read TGTGCCAGCAGCTTGGGGACTTGGGGGAATTCACCCCTCCACTTT. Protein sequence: CASSLGTWGNSPLHF.

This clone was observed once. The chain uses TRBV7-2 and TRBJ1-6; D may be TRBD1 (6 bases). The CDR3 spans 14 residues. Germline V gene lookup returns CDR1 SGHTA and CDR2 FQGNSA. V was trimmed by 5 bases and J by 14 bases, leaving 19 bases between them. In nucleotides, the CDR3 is TGTGCCAGCAGCCCCGGGACAAAACGGTTCACCCTCCACTTT. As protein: CASSPGTKRFTLHF. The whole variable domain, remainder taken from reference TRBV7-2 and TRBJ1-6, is GAGVSQSPSNKVTEKGKDVELRCDPISGHTALYWYRQSLGQGLEFLIYFQGNSAPDKSGLPSDRFSAERTGGSVSTLTIQRTQQEDSAVYLCASSPGTKRFTLHFGNGTRLTVT.

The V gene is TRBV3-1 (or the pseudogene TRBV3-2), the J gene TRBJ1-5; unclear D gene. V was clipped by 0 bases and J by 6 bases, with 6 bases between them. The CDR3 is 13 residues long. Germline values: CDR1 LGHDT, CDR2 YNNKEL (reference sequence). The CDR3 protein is CASSQDTGQPQHF. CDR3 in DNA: TGTGCCAGCAGCCAAGATACGGGTCAGCCCCAGCATTTT.

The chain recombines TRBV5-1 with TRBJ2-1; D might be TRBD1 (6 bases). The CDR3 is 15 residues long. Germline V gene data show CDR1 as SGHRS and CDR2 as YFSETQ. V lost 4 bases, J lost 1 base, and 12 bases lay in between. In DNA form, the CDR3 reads TGCGCCAGCAGCCCGACAGGCCGATCCTACAATGAGCAGTTCTTC. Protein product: CASSPTGRSYNEQFF.

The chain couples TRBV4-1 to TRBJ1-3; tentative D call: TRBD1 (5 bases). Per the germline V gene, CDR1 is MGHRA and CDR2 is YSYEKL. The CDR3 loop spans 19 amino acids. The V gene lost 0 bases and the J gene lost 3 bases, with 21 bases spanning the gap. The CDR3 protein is CASSQDPQGQPRDGNTIYF. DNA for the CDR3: TGCGCCAGCAGCCAAGACCCCCAGGGCCAGCCCAGGGATGGAAACACCATATATTTT.

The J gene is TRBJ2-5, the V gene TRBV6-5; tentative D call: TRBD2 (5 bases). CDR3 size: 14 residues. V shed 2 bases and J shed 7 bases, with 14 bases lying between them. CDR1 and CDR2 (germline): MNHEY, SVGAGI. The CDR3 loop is CASSYEEGLGTQYF. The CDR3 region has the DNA TGTGCCAGCAGTTACGAAGAGGGTTTAGGGACCCAGTACTTC.